This T cell receptor beta chain was captured by sequencing in a study of T-cell reconstitution after alpha-beta-depleted transplantation in children. Researchers prepared the TCRbeta library using unique molecular identifiers, the study reports. MiXCR, applied by TCRdb to the PCR reads, yields one record per CDR3 protein. The sample consists of hundreds of thousands of distinct CDR3 sequences, 16% of them appearing once. The germline gives CDR1 LGHNA, CDR2 YNFKEQ. The V gene lost 0 bases and the J gene lost 6 bases, with 11 bases spanning the gap. The CDR3 is made up of 15 amino acids. The origin of this receptor is a human donor who donated a stem cell graft to a child with acute myeloid leukemia. Source: PBMCs from the stem cell graft donor, taken from the stem cell graft. The genes are TRBV4-2 and TRBJ1-4; unclear D gene. The CDR3: CASSQEIGGDEKLFF. CDR3 sequence (DNA): TGTGCCAGCAGCCAAGAGATAGGAGGAGATGAAAAACTGTTTTTT.